Listed below are T cell receptor beta chains from one sample, sequenced in a study of Graves' ophthalmopathy and Graves' hyperthyroidism. MiXCR, applied by TCRdb to the multiplex PCR reads, yields one record per CDR3 protein. This sample yields 350,000 to 450,000 distinct CDR3 sequences, of which 21% are seen a single time; roughly 3% belongs to the top ten. The sample comprised peripheral blood. These receptors all stem from a woman aged 18-29 years with stable Graves' hyperthyroidism. The CDR3 runs from the conserved cysteine through the conserved F or W. D genes are given only for firm matches. A clone size is listed for some rows: how often the clone was seen (once, few, many), or a class if it is expanded.

clone_size,v_call,d_call,j_call,cdr3_nt,cdr3_aa
many,TRBV7-2,TRBD1,TRBJ2-7,TGTGCCAGCAGCACTCGACAGGGTACCTACGAGCAGTACTTC,CASSTRQGTYEQYF
NA,TRBV5-1,TRBD2,TRBJ2-1,TGCGCCAGCAGCTCGGTCGACGGGAGGTCAAGGAATGAGCAGTTCTTC,CASSSVDGRSRNEQFF
many,TRBV5-1,NA,TRBJ2-4,TGCGCCAGCAGCTTTGTACAGGACAACATTCAGTACTTC,CASSFVQDNIQYF
many,TRBV28,NA,TRBJ2-5,TGTGCCAGCATAGGCCGTGTGCAAGAGACCCAGTACTTC,CASIGRVQETQYF
many,TRBV20-1,NA,TRBJ2-5,TGCAGTGCTAGTATAGGGCCCGTCACCAGGGAGACCCAGTACTTC,CSASIGPVTRETQYF
few,TRBV12-3/TRBV12-4,NA,TRBJ2-7,TGTGCCAGCAGCCCGAGGGGGGGGTGGCAGTACTTC,CASSPRGGWQYF
NA,TRBV6-5,NA,TRBJ2-3,TGTGCCAGCAGTTTAAGCGAGGTGGTTACAGATACGCAGTATTTT,CASSLSEVVTDTQYF
many,TRBV30,NA,TRBJ1-3,TGTGCCTGGATTACTAATGGAAACACCATATATTTT,CAWITNGNTIYF
NA,TRBV6-5,NA,TRBJ2-5,TGTGCCAGCAGTTCGGACCTAATAGAGACCCAGTACTTC,CASSSDLIETQYF
NA,TRBV19,NA,TRBJ1-6,TGTGCCAGTAGCCCACAGGGTTCGGATTCACCCCTCCACTTT,CASSPQGSDSPLHF
many,TRBV28,NA,TRBJ2-4,TGTGCCAGCAGGCATCCCGAGGGGGTAGCCAAAAACATTAAGTACTTC,CASRHPEGVAKNIKYF
many,TRBV20-1,TRBD1,TRBJ1-1,TGCAGTGCTTGTGAGGGGGCCACTGAAGCTTTCTTT,CSACEGATEAFF
many,TRBV19,TRBD2,TRBJ2-5,TGTGCCAGTAGGAGGACTAGCGGGACTAAAGAGACCCAGTACTTC,CASRRTSGTKETQYF
many,TRBV28,NA,TRBJ2-3,TGTGCCAGCAGTTTAAACAGGCTCATGCAGTATTTT,CASSLNRLMQYF
many,TRBV12-3/TRBV12-4,TRBD2,TRBJ2-7,TGTGCCAGCAGTCCTCTAGCGGGTCCGCGCTACGAGCAGTACTTC,CASSPLAGPRYEQYF
many,TRBV13,NA,TRBJ1-6,TGTGCCAGCAGCCTGGGTCGAGGGGGTTCACCCCTCCACTTT,CASSLGRGGSPLHF
many,TRBV6-5,NA,TRBJ1-1,TGTGCCAGCAGACCCCGGCAGGGGAACACTGAAGCTTTCTTT,CASRPRQGNTEAFF
NA,TRBV6-2/TRBV6-3,NA,TRBJ1-1,TGTGCCAGCAGTGAGACGGAGAGGCTCGCTGAAGCTTTCTTT,CASSETERLAEAFF
many,TRBV2,NA,TRBJ2-7,TGTGCCAGCAGTACCCCACGGACAGTCCTCGAGCAGTACTTC,CASSTPRTVLEQYF
many,TRBV14,NA,TRBJ2-7,TGTGCCAGCAGCCCGACAGCGGACCCTAGGGAGCAGTACTTC,CASSPTADPREQYF
many,TRBV12-3/TRBV12-4,NA,TRBJ2-7,TGTGCCAGCTCGGATGGCAGGGCCCCCTACGAGCAGTACTTC,CASSDGRAPYEQYF
NA,TRBV9,NA,TRBJ1-1,TGTGCCAGCAGCGCGAGGGCGGGGGTCGGCACTGAAGCTTTCTTT,CASSARAGVGTEAFF
NA,TRBV11-1,TRBD2,TRBJ2-7,TGTGCCAGCAACCCGCCGGGACTAGCGGGCTCCTACGAGCAGTACTTC,CASNPPGLAGSYEQYF
many,TRBV10-3,TRBD2,TRBJ2-7,TGTGCCATCAGCCAGCGGGAATACGAGCAGTACTTC,CAISQREYEQYF
many,TRBV12-3/TRBV12-4,TRBD2,TRBJ2-4,TGTGCCAGCAGTTTGGGCGGGAGCGCCAAAAACATTAAGTACTTC,CASSLGGSAKNIKYF
NA,TRBV4-1,TRBD1,TRBJ1-2,TGCGCCAGCAGCCAAGATGGGACAGGGCGGGTCTATGGCTACACCTTC,CASSQDGTGRVYGYTF
many,TRBV29-1,TRBD1,TRBJ2-5,TGCAGCGTAACCATGACAGGGGTTCAAGAGACCCAGTACTTC,CSVTMTGVQETQYF
few,TRBV20-1,NA,TRBJ2-2,TGCAGTGCCGGACCCCTCGGACAAGGCGGGGAGCTGTTTTTT,CSAGPLGQGGELFF
many,TRBV12-3/TRBV12-4,NA,TRBJ1-1,TGTGCCAGCAGTTTTTCTGCGACTGGGAACACTGAAGCTTTCTTT,CASSFSATGNTEAFF
many,TRBV24-1,TRBD1,TRBJ2-3,TGTGCCGCTGGGACAGGGAGCACAGATACGCAGTATTTT,CAAGTGSTDTQYF
many,TRBV29-1,NA,TRBJ1-1,TGCAGCGTTGGAGGGACGGCTTTCTTT,CSVGGTAFF